These 10 T cell receptor beta chains share one sample of origin, sequenced in a study of CD8 T cells in Susac syndrome. Random hexamers primed reverse transcription of roughly 0.5 to 1 ug RNA. TCRdb passed the immunoSEQ multiplex PCR reads through MiXCR, listing each CDR3 protein once. The sample lists about 90,000 distinct CDR3 sequences, 90% to 95% occurring once. Sequencing was performed on CD8+ T cells from PBMCs. The receptors come from a human donor in good health.

The J gene is TRBJ2-7, the V gene TRBV5-1; D perhaps matches TRBD1 (6 bases). The germline V and J ends were trimmed by 0 bases and 2 bases, with 12 bases remaining between them. CDR3 size: 15 residues. The germline V gene has CDR1 SGHRS and CDR2 YFSETQ. In DNA, the CDR3 is TGCGCCAGCAGCTTGGAACACAGGGTCACCTACGAGCAGTACTTC. Translated, it gives CASSLEHRVTYEQYF. Full variable domain (remainder filled in from reference TRBV5-1 and TRBJ2-7): KAGVTQTPRYLIKTRGQQVTLSCSPISGHRSVSWYQQTPGQGLQFLFEYFSETQRNKGNFPGRFSGRQFSNSRSEMNVSTLELGDSALYLCASSLEHRVTYEQYFGPGTRLTVT.

The chain is built from TRBV7-9 and TRBJ2-1, with TRBD2 matching 7 bases. Germline V gene lookup returns CDR1 SEHNR and CDR2 FQNEAQ (reference sequence). CDR3 length: 13 residues. V gave up 8 bases and J gave up 10 bases; unmatched junction bases: 11. CDR3: CASAPGGFLEQFF. Here the CDR3 DNA reads TGTGCCAGCGCGCCGGGGGGATTCTTAGAGCAGTTCTTC.

This clonotype was seen once. The gene calls are TRBV2 and TRBJ2-1; TRBD2 is a possible D gene (6 bases). Trimming removed 6 bases at V and 4 bases at J, with 16 bases between. The length of the CDR3 is 15 residues. Looked up from germline, CDR1 is SNHLY and CDR2 is FYNNEI. CDR3 coding DNA: TGTGCCAGCAGAGTCTCGGGAGCGATTTACAATGAGCAGTTCTTC. Its protein product is CASRVSGAIYNEQFF.

V is TRBV30 and J is TRBJ2-1, with 10 bases lining up with TRBD1. J gave up 7 bases and V 2 bases, and 5 bases lay outside the gene matches. Per the germline V gene, CDR1 is GTSNPN and CDR2 is SVGIG (reference sequence). The CDR3 contains 14 residues. CDR3 nucleotides: TGTGCCTGGAGTTCCGGGACAGGGGCAAATGAGCAGTTCTTC. It translates to CAWSSGTGANEQFF. Full variable domain (remainder filled in from reference TRBV30 and TRBJ2-1): SQTIHQWPATLVQPVGSPLSLECTVEGTSNPNLYWYRQAAGRGLQLLFYSVGIGQISSEVPQNLSASRPQDRQFILSSKKLLLSDSGFYLCAWSSGTGANEQFFGPGTRLTVL.

The V and J genes are TRBV6-4 and TRBJ2-1; D gene unclear. The CDR3 is 15 amino acids. Germline loops: CDR1 MRHNA, CDR2 SNTAGT. Deletions cut 4 bases from V and 0 bases from J, with 10 bases between. The CDR3 here is CASSALPGSYNEQFF. The CDR3 nucleotides read TGTGCCAGCAGTGCTTTGCCTGGCTCCTACAATGAGCAGTTCTTC.

The J gene is TRBJ1-5, the V gene TRBV5-1; D is perhaps TRBD1 (5 bases). This CDR3 has 14 residues. Germline V CDR1 and CDR2: SGHRS, YFSETQ. V was clipped by 1 base and J by 6 bases, with 11 bases between them. The CDR3 sequence is CASSLTRGGQPQHF. The CDR3 region has the DNA TGCGCCAGCAGCTTGACAAGGGGCGGTCAGCCCCAGCATTTT. Supplemented by reference TRBV5-1 and TRBJ1-5, the full variable domain reads KAGVTQTPRYLIKTRGQQVTLSCSPISGHRSVSWYQQTPGQGLQFLFEYFSETQRNKGNFPGRFSGRQFSNSRSEMNVSTLELGDSALYLCASSLTRGGQPQHFGDGTRLSIL.

The V gene is TRBV7-6, the J gene TRBJ2-7; the D gene is possibly TRBD1 (5 bases). V was clipped by 4 bases and J by 3 bases, with 13 bases between them. Germline V lookup: CDR1 SGHVS, CDR2 FNYEAQ. This CDR3 has 14 residues. CDR3 amino acids: CASSSAGAHYEQYF. The CDR3, as DNA: TGTGCCAGCAGCTCAGCTGGGGCCCACTACGAGCAGTACTTC.

This clonotype was seen only once. V usage is TRBV7-8 and J usage is TRBJ2-3, with 8 bases lining up with TRBD2. V shed 0 bases, J shed 4 bases, and the junction held 9 bases outside the gene matches. The CDR3 sequence is 17 residues long. Germline CDR1 SGHVS, CDR2 FQNEAQ. CDR3 in amino acids: CASSLAPLAGGPDTQYF. The CDR3 DNA is TGTGCCAGCAGCTTAGCGCCTCTGGCGGGGGGCCCAGATACGCAGTATTTT.

This chain connects TRBV12-3 or TRBV12-4 to TRBJ2-2; possibly TRBD2 for D (5 bases). V was clipped by 2 bases and J by 6 bases, with 7 bases between them. There are 13 residues in the CDR3. CDR3 residues: CASSLRDPGELFF. CDR3 nucleotides: TGTGCCAGCAGTTTACGGGATCCCGGGGAGCTGTTTTTT.

V and J are TRBV5-8 and TRBJ2-3; maybe TRBD2 (6 bases). From germline, CDR1 is SGHTS and CDR2 YDEGEE. V gave up 0 bases and J gave up 4 bases, with 12 bases separating them. This CDR3 has 15 amino acids. CDR3 region: CASSLGARDSDTQYF. For the CDR3, the DNA is TGTGCCAGCAGCTTGGGGGCCAGGGACTCAGATACGCAGTATTTT.